These 11 T cell receptor beta chains were all obtained from the same sample, sequenced in a study of Ad26.COV2.S vaccination and SARS-CoV-2 variants. Libraries were prepared by immunoSEQ multiplex PCR; TCRdb keeps only in-frame clonotypes and omits some of them. The sample has about 430,000 clones, approximately 92% seen once. The treatment was: 19 received Ad26.COV2.S at low or high dose, single or two shots; 5 received placebo; per-sample allocation not given. Each sample was drawn 63 days after the first injection (of vaccine or placebo). Sequences were derived from peripheral blood, sampled in a trial of Ad26.COV2.S vaccine versus placebo. The receptors were sampled from a person between 18 and 60 years old who received the Ad26.COV2.S COVID-19 vaccine or a placebo.

The chain has TRBV6-5 and TRBJ2-7; tentatively, D is TRBD1 (7 bases). V was trimmed by 6 bases and J by 5 bases, leaving 11 bases between them. In germline, CDR1 is MNHEY, CDR2 SVGAGI. There are 12 residues in the CDR3. Here the CDR3 reads CASSQGGDEQYF. In DNA form, the CDR3 reads TGTGCCAGCAGCCAGGGGGGTGACGAGCAGTACTTC.

The chain carries TRBV29-1 and TRBJ2-7; TRBD2 matches at 10 bases. The CDR3 consists of 16 residues. Germline V gene sequence: CDR1 SQVTM, CDR2 ANQGSEA. Trimming took 2 bases from V and 2 from J; bases not matched to a gene: 9. The chain's CDR3 is CSVESVALAGTYEQYF. CDR3 bases: TGCAGCGTTGAAAGCGTCGCACTAGCGGGGACCTACGAGCAGTACTTC.

The rearrangement links TRBV18 to TRBJ1-1; D perhaps matches TRBD1 (6 bases). The CDR3 has 15 residues. The germline V and J ends were trimmed by 2 bases and 2 bases, with 12 bases remaining between them. Per the germline V gene, CDR1 is KGHSH and CDR2 is LQKENI. The CDR3 coding sequence is TGTGCCAGCTCACCAGGCGGGACACACAACACTGAAGCTTTCTTT. It yields the protein CASSPGGTHNTEAFF.

The chain is built from TRBV27 and TRBJ2-5; 8 nucleotides line up with TRBD2. Trimming at V came to 4 bases and at J to 4 bases, leaving 2 bases not matched to a gene. The germline V gene has CDR1 MNHEY and CDR2 SMNVEV (reference sequence). The CDR3 is 13 amino acids. The CDR3 DNA is TGTGCCAGCAGTTCGCTAGCGGGAGAGACCCAGTACTTC. It is translated as CASSSLAGETQYF.

V usage is TRBV7-8 and J usage is TRBJ1-5, with D perhaps TRBD1 (6 bases). This CDR3 comprises 16 residues. Germline CDR1 and CDR2: SGHVS and FQNEAQ. Trimming removed 5 bases from V and 5 bases from J, with 19 bases in between. As DNA, the CDR3 is TGTGCCAGCAGCCGCTTTACGGCAGGGGATTATCAGCCCCAGCATTTT. It is translated as CASSRFTAGDYQPQHF.

This clone was seen only a few times. The V gene is TRBV7-9, the J gene TRBJ2-7; D might be TRBD1 (5 bases). The CDR3 has 13 amino acids. The germline CDR1 and CDR2 sequences are SEHNR and FQNEAQ (reference sequence). Trimming shortened V by 8 bases and J by 3 bases, and 14 bases separated the two germline ends. CDR3 sequence (DNA): TGTGCCAGCTGTCCGACAGACCACTACGAGCAGTACTTC. This translates into CASCPTDHYEQYF.

The chain links TRBV29-1 to TRBJ2-1, with 12 bases matching TRBD2. Germline values: CDR1 SQVTM, CDR2 ANQGSEA. The CDR3 loop spans 17 amino acids. V lost 6 bases and J lost 0; bases outside the gene matches: 9. The CDR3 region is CSVPGLAGLFSYNEQFF. Written as DNA, the CDR3 is TGCAGCGTCCCTGGACTAGCGGGACTGTTCTCCTACAATGAGCAGTTCTTC.

This chain links TRBV2 with TRBJ1-1; D not certain. V lost 7 bases, J lost 1 base, and 10 bases lay in between. CDR1 is SNHLY, CDR2 FYNNEI, per germline. This CDR3 region has 13 residues. The CDR3 coding sequence is TGTGCCAGCACCTCGGGAGAGAACACTGAAGCTTTCTTT. Amino acids: CASTSGENTEAFF. Combining the CDR3 with reference TRBV2 and TRBJ1-1 gives the whole variable domain EPEVTQTPSHQVTQMGQEVILRCVPISNHLYFYWYRQILGQKVEFLVSFYNNEISEKSEIFDDQFSVERPDGSNFTLKIRSTKLEDSAMYFCASTSGENTEAFFGQGTRLTVV.

The J gene is TRBJ2-3, the V gene TRBV25-1; maybe TRBD2 (7 bases). The V end lost 5 bases, the J end lost 4 bases, and 19 bases lay between the germline ends. Germline-derived CDR1 and CDR2 are MGHDK and SYGVNS. The CDR3 extends over 16 amino acids. This CDR3 is CASSSLGGATADTQYF. For the CDR3, the DNA is TGTGCCAGCAGTTCCCTTGGGGGGGCTACCGCAGATACGCAGTATTTT. Full variable domain (remainder filled in from reference TRBV25-1 and TRBJ2-3): EADIYQTPRYLVIGTGKKITLECSQTMGHDKMYWYQQDPGMELHLIHYSYGVNSTEKGDLSSESTVSRIRTEHFPLTLESARPSHTSQYLCASSSLGGATADTQYFGPGTRLTVL.

The chain employs TRBV4-3 and TRBJ2-4; D perhaps matches TRBD2 (5 bases). With 1 base removed from V and 9 bases from J, the gap between germline ends came to 13 bases. CDR3 length: 14 residues. Germline V CDR1 and CDR2: LGHNA, YSLEER. CDR3 DNA sequence: TGCGCCAGCAGCCAAGGTTCCCAAGAGGGCATTCAGTACTTC. Encoded protein: CASSQGSQEGIQYF.

The V call is TRBV19, the J call TRBJ1-3, with D possibly TRBD1 on 5 matching bases. Germline V gene sequence: CDR1 LNHDA, CDR2 SQIVND (reference sequence). The CDR3 is made up of 17 amino acids. V lost 3 bases and J lost 0, with 15 bases in between. For the CDR3, the DNA is TGTGCCAGTAGTATTGTTGGGGCAGGTGACTCTGGAAACACCATATATTTT. Translated: CASSIVGAGDSGNTIYF.